These 31 T cell receptor beta chains came from one sample sequenced in a study of blood T cell repertoires in COVID-19 (TCRdb year 2020). The library was generated by the immunoSEQ multiplex PCR assay. TCRdb took over this immuneACCESS table, retaining in-frame rearrangements with V and J assigned. Such tables are incomplete; in checked studies, under half of the missing clones stem from an unresolved V gene, and the remainder is unexplained. The sample table shows approximately 100,000 clones, and approximately 90% are seen once. 15% to 20% of the sample goes to the ten largest clones. The sequenced sample consisted of peripheral blood. The receptor set was obtained from a human donor with acute or convalescent COVID-19. The donor label of this sample is uncertain.

The J gene is TRBJ1-5, the V gene TRBV6-5; 8 positions agree with TRBD1. Per the germline V gene, CDR1 is MNHEY and CDR2 is SVGAGI. The CDR3 runs to 13 residues. The trim removed 2 bases at V and 6 bases at J, leaving 0 bases unmatched. DNA for the CDR3: TGTGCCAGCAGTTACGACAGGGGTCAGCCCCAGCATTTT. It yields the protein CASSYDRGQPQHF.

This chain joins TRBV6-8 and TRBJ2-2; perhaps TRBD2 as D (5 bases). Germline V gene lookup returns CDR1 MNHGY and CDR2 SAAAGT. CDR3 length: 17 residues. Trimming cost V 9 bases and J 3 bases, with 23 bases left between them. The DNA of the CDR3 is TGTGCCAGGACCTACGAGGGCCCCCCGGCGGACACCGGGGAGCTGTTTTTT. It translates to CARTYEGPPADTGELFF.

This clone was seen only a few times. Other DNA sequences within the sample encode an identical CDR3. This chain links TRBV6-5 with TRBJ2-1, with TRBD2 identical over 9 bases. CDR1 is MNHEY, CDR2 SVGAGI, per germline. Trimming at V came to 6 bases and at J to 1 base, leaving 4 bases not matched to a gene. This CDR3 spans 15 amino acids. CDR3 DNA sequence: TGTGCCAGCAGAGGCCTAGCGGGGTCCTACAATGAGCAGTTCTTC. Protein sequence: CASRGLAGSYNEQFF.

The V and J genes are TRBV10-3 and TRBJ1-3; D not certain. Between the trimmed V and J ends, which lost 3 bases and 4 bases, there was a span of 13 bases. This CDR3 has 15 amino acids. From germline, CDR1 is ENHRY and CDR2 SYGVKD. CDR3 sequence reads: CAISDWVAAGNTIYF. CDR3 DNA sequence: TGTGCCATCAGTGATTGGGTGGCGGCAGGAAACACCATATATTTT.

The rearrangement joins TRBV6-5 to TRBJ2-7; TRBD1 might be the D (6 bases). The V end was cut by 2 bases, the J end by 4 bases, with 12 bases between. The CDR3 contains 14 residues. Germline CDR1 reads MNHEY; CDR2 reads SVGAGI. The CDR3 DNA sequence: TGTGCCAGCAGTTACCCTAACAGGGAATACGAGCAGTACTTC. Translation gives CASSYPNREYEQYF.

The rearrangement uses TRBV28 and TRBJ1-5, with a tentative D call TRBD1 (5 bases). This CDR3 spans 13 amino acids. Germline V lookup: CDR1 MDHEN, CDR2 SYDVKM. V was cut by 6 bases and J by 2 bases, with 8 bases left in between. The CDR3 loop is CASSRVGNQPQHF. CDR3 nucleotide sequence: TGTGCCAGCAGCAGGGTAGGCAATCAGCCCCAGCATTTT.

The genes are TRBV28 and TRBJ1-3, with unresolved D. Germline CDR1 MDHEN, CDR2 SYDVKM. The V end lost 6 bases, the J end lost 2 bases, and 17 bases lay between the germline ends. The CDR3 sequence is 16 residues long. CDR3 nucleotide sequence: TGTGCCAGCAGCTACCAGGAGAGGGATACTGGAAACACCATATATTTT. Encoded protein: CASSYQERDTGNTIYF. The full variable domain, rest sourced from reference TRBV28 and TRBJ1-3, is DVKVTQSSRYLVKRTGEKVFLECVQDMDHENMFWYRQDPGLGLRLIYFSYDVKMKEKGDIPEGYSVSREKKERFSLILESASTNQTSMYLCASSYQERDTGNTIYFGEGSWLTVV.

V usage is TRBV7-3 and J usage is TRBJ2-3, with a possible D match to TRBD2 (6 bases). This CDR3 is built from 16 residues. Per germline, CDR1 SGHTA and CDR2 FQGTGA. The V and J ends lost 1 base and 6 bases respectively, with 17 bases between them. The CDR3 reads CASSLNVGLTSDTQYF. For the CDR3, the DNA is TGTGCCAGCAGCTTAAATGTAGGACTAACCTCCGATACGCAGTATTTT.

The table lists this clone with a count of one. The chain links TRBV30 to TRBJ2-1; D is perhaps TRBD2 (5 bases). The germline V gene has CDR1 GTSNPN and CDR2 SVGIG (reference sequence). V was cut by 4 bases and J by 9 bases, with 10 bases left in between. This CDR3 is built from 11 residues. CDR3 nucleotides: TGTGCCTGGACCCCGGCGGGTGAGCAGTTCTTC. It specifies CAWTPAGEQFF.

The chain employs TRBV9 and TRBJ2-7; 8 nucleotides match TRBD1. V was clipped by 0 bases and J by 0 bases; unmatched bases: 5. In germline, CDR1 is SGDLS, CDR2 YYNGEE. The CDR3 covers 16 residues. CDR3 in amino acids: CASSVGGTGTSYEQYF. Here the CDR3 DNA reads TGTGCCAGCAGCGTAGGGGGGACAGGTACCTCCTACGAGCAGTACTTC.

This chain connects TRBV11-3 to TRBJ2-3, with unresolved D. CDR3 length: 13 residues. V was pared by 0 bases and J by 8 bases, with 9 bases between. Germline lookup yields CDR1 SGHNT and CDR2 YENEEA. The CDR3 coding sequence is TGTGCCAGCAGCTTAGATCCTGCAGGTACGCAGTATTTT. This codes for CASSLDPAGTQYF. Full variable domain (missing parts from reference TRBV11-3 and TRBJ2-3): EAGVVQSPRYKIIEKKQPVAFWCNPISGHNTLYWYLQNLGQGPELLIRYENEEAVDDSQLPKDRFSAERLKGVDSTLKIQPAELGDSAVYLCASSLDPAGTQYFGPGTRLTVL.

The chain recombines TRBV4-1 with TRBJ2-5; TRBD2 might be the D (6 bases). This CDR3 spans 16 amino acids. V lost 3 bases and J 4 bases, leaving 18 bases between the germline ends. CDR1 and CDR2 from the germline V gene are MGHRA and YSYEKL. CDR3 region: CASSHPRGELGETQYF. CDR3 nucleotide sequence: TGCGCCAGCAGCCACCCCCGCGGGGAATTGGGAGAGACCCAGTACTTC.

In its sample, this clone was seen once. The chain uses TRBV9 and TRBJ1-2, with D perhaps matching TRBD1 (6 bases). The CDR3 spans 14 residues. V lost 0 bases, J lost 6 bases, and 12 bases lay in between. Germline lookup yields CDR1 SGDLS and CDR2 YYNGEE. CDR3 bases: TGTGCCAGCAGCGTAGTAGGACAGCATGATGGCTACACCTTC. Protein sequence: CASSVVGQHDGYTF.

V and J are TRBV27 and TRBJ2-3; weak D call: TRBD2 (6 bases). This CDR3 region has 13 residues. Germline lookup yields CDR1 MNHEY and CDR2 SMNVEV (reference sequence). Trimming took off 3 bases at V and 10 bases at J, with 14 bases between the two ends. Here the CDR3 DNA reads TGTGCCAGCAGTTTTTTTGGGCGGGAAGCGCAGTATTTT. Translating it yields CASSFFGREAQYF.

The chain recombines TRBV7-3 with TRBJ2-5; 11 bases are shared with TRBD1. CDR1 is SGHTA and CDR2 is FQGTGA in the germline V gene. The CDR3 contains 16 residues. The V segment lost 2 bases and the J segment 5 bases; nucleotides outside the gene matches: 7. CDR3 sequence reads: CASSLQGQGVGETQYF. CDR3 nucleotide sequence: TGTGCCAGCAGCTTACAGGGACAGGGGGTCGGCGAGACCCAGTACTTC.

CDR3 bases: TGTGCCAGCAGCGAGCGGGAGGACACCGGGGAGCTGTTTTTT. Translated: CASSEREDTGELFF. The V gene is TRBV7-8, the J gene TRBJ2-2; the match to TRBD2 covers 9 bases. The germline V gene has CDR1 SGHVS and CDR2 FQNEAQ. The CDR3 runs 14 residues. V lost 5 bases, J lost 3 bases, and 1 base stayed unmatched.

In this sample, this clone turned up a few times. The rearrangement joins TRBV5-4 to TRBJ1-6; 8 positions match TRBD1. Germline V CDR1 and CDR2: SGHNT, YYREEE (reference sequence). The ends lost 0 bases at V and 11 bases at J; junction bases unmatched: 10. The length of the CDR3 is 16 residues. CDR3 amino acids: CASSLAGGRGRAPLHF. DNA for the CDR3: TGTGCCAGCAGCTTGGCCGGGGGCAGGGGGCGCGCACCCCTCCACTTT.

This clone showed up just a few times. This chain uses TRBV27 with TRBJ1-2; D is ambiguous. The germline V gene encodes CDR1 MNHEY and CDR2 SMNVEV (reference sequence). Trimming left V 6 bases short and J 4 bases short, with 9 bases between. The CDR3 covers 12 residues. The CDR3 bases are TGTGCCAGCAGCAACAGCCTCTATGGCTACACCTTC. Amino acid sequence: CASSNSLYGYTF.

The rearrangement joins TRBV28 to TRBJ2-2; maybe TRBD2 (6 bases). This CDR3 is built from 15 residues. V gave up 6 bases and J gave up 7 bases, with 18 bases separating them. Germline V gives CDR1 MDHEN, CDR2 SYDVKM. The CDR3 protein is CASRGQTRDSGELFF. Written as DNA, the CDR3 is TGTGCCAGCAGGGGGCAGACTAGGGATAGCGGGGAGCTGTTTTTT.

The CDR3 DNA reads as TGTGCCAGCAGTTCTGGCAGTATCTATGGCTACACCTTC. Translation: CASSSGSIYGYTF. The chain links TRBV12-3 or TRBV12-4 to TRBJ1-2; D gene ambiguous. The CDR3 contains 13 residues. Between the trimmed V and J ends, which lost 4 bases and 4 bases, there was a span of 10 bases.

V and J are TRBV28 and TRBJ1-5; D is undetermined. V lost 1 base, J lost 6 bases, and 7 bases lay in between. CDR3 length equals 13 residues. CDR1 is MDHEN, CDR2 SYDVKM, per germline. The CDR3 spells CASSLFLSQPQHF. CDR3 sequence (DNA): TGTGCCAGCAGTTTATTTCTAAGTCAGCCCCAGCATTTT.

The V and J genes are TRBV7-2 and TRBJ2-1, with 7 bases matching TRBD2. Trimming removed 1 base from V and 8 bases from J; junction bases left unmatched: 5. CDR3 length: 14 residues. Per germline, CDR1 SGHTA and CDR2 FQGNSA. CDR3 residues: CASSLGLGGDEQFF. CDR3 DNA sequence: TGTGCCAGCAGCTTAGGTCTGGGGGGGGATGAGCAGTTCTTC.

The gene calls are TRBV6-5 and TRBJ2-3, with D tentatively TRBD2 (5 bases). The germline V and J ends were trimmed by 6 bases and 5 bases, with 18 bases remaining between them. Germline lookup yields CDR1 MNHEY and CDR2 SVGAGI. The CDR3 runs to 15 residues. The chain's CDR3 is CASSRVSPGLDTQYF. CDR3 nucleotide sequence: TGTGCCAGCAGCCGAGTGTCCCCGGGGTTAGATACGCAGTATTTT.

This chain uses TRBV15 with TRBJ1-4; D perhaps matches TRBD1 (6 bases). Germline CDR1 is LNHNV and CDR2 is YYDKDF (reference sequence). This CDR3 contains 16 residues. Trimming removed 1 base from V and 8 bases from J, with 17 bases in between. The CDR3 coding sequence is TGTGCCACCAGCAGAGGAGGGACATCGGGTAGGGAAAAACTGTTTTTT. As protein: CATSRGGTSGREKLFF. Filled out from reference TRBV15 and TRBJ1-4, the complete variable domain reads DAMVIQNPRYQVTQFGKPVTLSCSQTLNHNVMYWYQQKSSQAPKLLFHYYDKDFNNEADTPDNFQSRRPNTSFCFLDIRSPGLGDTAMYLCATSRGGTSGREKLFFGSGTQLSVL.

The J gene is TRBJ1-1, the V gene TRBV5-1; tentatively, D is TRBD1 (6 bases). The germline gives CDR1 SGHRS, CDR2 YFSETQ. The V and J ends lost 5 bases and 4 bases respectively, with 12 bases between them. The CDR3 runs to 13 residues. The CDR3, as DNA: TGCGCCAGCAGTACAGGGCTGGGCACTGAAGCTTTCTTT. Its translation is CASSTGLGTEAFF.

The V and J genes are TRBV5-3 and TRBJ1-6, with D unclear. TRBV5-3 is identified as an open reading frame with a role that is uncertain. The V gene lost 6 bases and the J gene lost 11 bases, with 3 bases spanning the gap. This CDR3 spans 9 amino acids. The CDR3 protein is CARKPPLHF. CDR3 in DNA: TGTGCCAGAAAGCCACCCCTCCACTTT.

Turning to this clone: Different DNA sequences within this sample yield the same CDR3. This chain uses TRBV18 with TRBJ1-1; D remains unclear. Germline V gene sequence: CDR1 KGHSH, CDR2 LQKENI. The V end lost 1 base, the J end lost 4 bases, and 10 bases lay between the germline ends. This CDR3 is built from 14 residues. The CDR3 nucleotides are TGTGCCAGCTCACCACAGGGAGGCAGCACTGAAGCTTTCTTT. Translation: CASSPQGGSTEAFF.

This clone turned up a few times. The chain has TRBV7-8 and TRBJ2-7; D gene unclear. Trimming took off 5 bases at V and 3 bases at J, with 5 bases between the two ends. The CDR3 has 11 residues. Per the germline V gene, CDR1 is SGHVS and CDR2 is FQNEAQ. This CDR3 reads CASSPSYEQYF. The CDR3 nucleotides are TGTGCCAGCAGCCCCAGCTACGAGCAGTACTTC.

This chain connects TRBV30 to TRBJ1-1; the match to TRBD1 covers 10 bases. The CDR3 extends over 14 amino acids. Germline V lookup: CDR1 GTSNPN, CDR2 SVGIG (reference sequence). Trimming cost V 5 bases and J 4 bases; bases outside gene matches: 7. The CDR3 DNA follows: TGTGCCTGGGGACAGGGGGTAAGGGGCACTGAAGCTTTCTTT. As protein: CAWGQGVRGTEAFF.

V and J are TRBV28 and TRBJ2-1; 9 bases agree with TRBD2. Trimming removed 10 bases from V and 9 bases from J; junction bases left unmatched: 22. Germline CDR1 reads MDHEN; CDR2 reads SYDVKM. This CDR3 is 17 amino acids long. CDR3: CATLPAGLAMSSGEQFF. Here the CDR3 DNA reads TGTGCCACCCTACCCGCGGGACTAGCAATGTCGTCTGGTGAGCAGTTCTTC.

The chain uses TRBV30 and TRBJ1-4, with a possible D match to TRBD1 (6 bases). Trimming removed 3 bases at V and 3 bases at J, with 8 bases between. Germline lookup yields CDR1 GTSNPN and CDR2 SVGIG (reference sequence). CDR3 length equals 13 residues. The CDR3 is CAWRDSPNEKLFF. The CDR3 nucleotides are TGTGCCTGGAGGGACAGCCCTAATGAAAAACTGTTTTTT.